This T cell receptor (beta chain) was profiled in a study of cytomegalovirus exposure and HLA in healthy donors. The PCR had 60 Vbeta and 13 Jbeta primers. Data came from immunoSEQ multiplex PCR; TCRdb stores just in-frame clones and leaves some out. The profile covers about 150,000 clones, with roughly 83% appearing a single time and around 1.6% taken by the ten largest. Findings and caveats of the study: The classifier, whose performance was assessed in both the original and validation cohorts, reportedly diagnosed cytomegalovirus status with high specificity and sensitivity.

Details on this clone: Its antigen is unknown.

The CDR3 consists of 14 residues. Per germline, CDR1 SNHLY and CDR2 FYNNEI. The V and J ends lost 1 base and 2 bases, in that order; junction bases with no gene match: 1. The specimen was PBMCs. This clonotype was obtained from a young woman in good health and CMV-seronegative. This chain links TRBV2 with TRBJ2-7; the match to TRBD1 covers 8 bases. Here the CDR3 reads CASSEDRGAYEQYF. The CDR3 nucleotides are TGTGCCAGCAGTGAAGACAGGGGGGCCTACGAGCAGTACTTC.